This passage covers 14 T cell receptor beta chains from one sample sequenced in a study of neurological immune-mediated disorders. TCRdb re-analysed the 5' RACE reads in MiXCR, keeping a single row per CDR3 protein. The table has about 76,000 distinct CDR3 sequences, 17% seen once. Sample: PBMCs. The receptors here all came from a woman in her thirties or forties in good health.

The rearrangement links TRBV3-1 to TRBJ2-2; 10 nucleotides line up with TRBD1. The CDR3 sequence is 16 residues long. J was trimmed by 7 bases and V by 0 bases; bases with no gene match: 5. CDR1 is LGHDT and CDR2 is YNNKEL in the germline V gene (reference sequence). The chain's CDR3 is CASSQDSGQGIGELFF. The CDR3 bases are TGTGCCAGCAGCCAAGATTCGGGACAGGGGATCGGGGAGCTGTTTTTT.

Many counts were recorded for this clonotype. The chain uses TRBV20-1 and TRBJ2-7; 13 bases fit TRBD2. The CDR3 totals 18 residues. V lost 4 bases, J lost 0 bases, and 12 bases stayed unmatched. Germline CDR1 is DFQATT and CDR2 is SNEGSKA (reference sequence). In DNA, the CDR3 is TGCAGTGCTACCCCCCGAGGACTAGCGGGGGCCCTCTCCTACGAGCAGTACTTC. This translates into CSATPRGLAGALSYEQYF.

The sample holds many counts of this clonotype. The chain joins TRBV20-1 to TRBJ1-2; D unclear. There are 13 residues in the CDR3. Germline values: CDR1 DFQATT, CDR2 SNEGSKA (reference sequence). V was clipped by 4 bases and J by 3 bases, with 12 bases between them. DNA for the CDR3: TGCAGTGCTACCTTAAGGGTTGACTATGGCTACACCTTC. It is translated as CSATLRVDYGYTF.

This clonotype was recorded at least ten times. The CDR3 DNA sequence: TGTGCCTGGAGTGTACCCCCTCCGAGCTATGGCTACACCTTC. It yields the protein CAWSVPPPSYGYTF. The chain recombines TRBV30 with TRBJ1-2, with unresolved D. The germline CDR1 and CDR2 sequences are GTSNPN and SVGIG (reference sequence). The length of the CDR3 is 14 residues. V lost 0 bases and J 4 bases, leaving 12 bases between the germline ends. The complete variable domain, with remaining parts taken from reference TRBV30 and TRBJ1-2, reads SQTIHQWPATLVQPVGSPLSLECTVEGTSNPNLYWYRQAAGRGLQLLFYSVGIGQISSEVPQNLSASRPQDRQFILSSKKLLLSDSGFYLCAWSVPPPSYGYTFGSGTRLTVV.

A few counts support this clonotype. The chain carries TRBV12-3 or TRBV12-4 and TRBJ2-1; D unclear. The V end was cut by 6 bases, the J end by 9 bases, with 18 bases between. The CDR3 length is 14 residues. CDR3 sequence reads: CASSAKSDLSEQFF. DNA for the CDR3: TGTGCCAGCAGCGCAAAGTCGGACCTCTCTGAGCAGTTCTTC.

Many counts were recorded for this clonotype. This rearrangement joins TRBV5-1 to TRBJ1-4, with D maybe TRBD1 (6 bases). V was shortened by 4 bases and J by 4 bases, with 11 bases between the two germline ends. Germline V gene data show CDR1 as SGHRS and CDR2 as YFSETQ. The CDR3 extends over 14 amino acids. In DNA form, the CDR3 reads TGCGCCAGCAGCGTTGGGACAAGTAATGAAAAACTGTTTTTT. It encodes CASSVGTSNEKLFF.

The sample holds many counts of this clonotype. CDR3: CASSQETPVEAFF. The CDR3 DNA follows: TGTGCCAGCAGCCAAGAGACCCCGGTCGAAGCTTTCTTT. The chain is built from TRBV14 and TRBJ1-1; D uncertain. Trimming removed 0 bases from V and 8 bases from J, with 10 bases in between. Germline CDR1 is SGHDN and CDR2 is FVKESK. The CDR3 is 13 amino acids.

This clonotype was seen at least ten times. The V and J genes are TRBV27 and TRBJ1-6; 8 bases are shared with TRBD1. CDR1 MNHEY and CDR2 SMNVEV come from the germline V gene (reference sequence). With V trimmed by 2 bases and J by 7 bases, 7 bases remained unmatched. CDR3 length: 16 residues. Here the CDR3 reads CASSLAPGTGNSPLHF. CDR3 coding DNA: TGTGCCAGCAGTTTAGCCCCCGGGACAGGCAATTCACCCCTCCACTTT.

This clonotype was recorded at least ten times. The chain couples TRBV7-8 to TRBJ2-1; D gene ambiguous. CDR1 and CDR2 from the germline V gene are SGHVS and FQNEAQ. The ends were cut back, 7 bases at V and 0 bases at J, with 13 bases in the middle. CDR3 size: 15 residues. The CDR3 reads CASTRQASSYNEQFF. The CDR3 bases are TGTGCCAGCACAAGGCAGGCCAGCTCCTACAATGAGCAGTTCTTC.

This chain links TRBV5-8 with TRBJ2-5, with no clear D. The CDR3 has 14 amino acids. Germline CDR1 SGHTS, CDR2 YDEGEE. V lost 0 bases to trimming and J lost 5 bases, with 11 bases between them. CDR3 DNA sequence: TGTGCCAGCAGCTTGGGGACGCTAGGGGAGACCCAGTACTTC. Residues: CASSLGTLGETQYF. Based on the CDR3 plus reference TRBV5-8 and TRBJ2-5, the full variable domain is EAGVTQSPTHLIKTRGQQATLRCSPISGHTSVYWYQQALGLGLQFLLWYDEGEERNRGNFPPRFSGRQFPNYSSELNVNALELEDSALYLCASSLGTLGETQYFGPGTRLLVL.

This clonotype was counted many times. The rearrangement links TRBV3-1 to TRBJ2-5; 10 nucleotides align to TRBD2. V was clipped by 4 bases and J by 2 bases; unmatched bases: 10. The CDR3 has 17 residues. CDR1 is LGHDT and CDR2 is YNNKEL in the germline V gene (reference sequence). The CDR3 here is CASSRNIPLAGQETQYF. DNA for the CDR3: TGTGCCAGCAGCCGGAACATACCACTAGCGGGACAAGAGACCCAGTACTTC.

This clonotype was picked up many times. This sequence joins TRBV9 and TRBJ2-1, with 8 nucleotides matching TRBD1. The CDR3 runs 14 residues. The V gene's germline CDR1 is SGDLS and CDR2 YYNGEE. Trimming cost V 1 base and J 9 bases; bases outside gene matches: 6. The CDR3 sequence is CASSVTGGWSEQFF. The CDR3 nucleotides are TGTGCCAGCAGCGTAACAGGGGGTTGGAGTGAGCAGTTCTTC.

This clonotype was counted many times. V usage is TRBV29-1 and J usage is TRBJ1-3; a possible D gene is TRBD1 (5 bases). The V gene lost 0 bases and the J gene lost 4 bases, with 19 bases spanning the gap. CDR1 and CDR2 from the germline V gene are SQVTM and ANQGSEA. The CDR3 is made up of 17 amino acids. CDR3 region: CSVEDRIRGGEGNTIYF. The CDR3 DNA reads TGCAGCGTTGAAGATCGAATCCGGGGAGGGGAGGGAAACACCATATATTTT.

In its sample, this clonotype was seen many times. The V call is TRBV6-5, the J call TRBJ2-5, with a tentative D call TRBD2 (6 bases). The germline V gene encodes CDR1 MNHEY and CDR2 SVGAGI. This CDR3 comprises 13 residues. V was clipped by 7 bases and J by 7 bases, with 16 bases between them. The CDR3 sequence is CASTPGGAWTQYF. CDR3 sequence (DNA): TGTGCCAGCACTCCCGGAGGGGCTTGGACCCAGTACTTC.